Listed here is a single TCR beta chain. Participant ages covered roughly 18 to 90 years across 25 or so US areas. A case of COVID-19 had been met by exposed participants within 2 weeks before study entry. This record belongs to a study of blood T cell repertoires in COVID-19. Study in general: Researchers got acute and convalescent COVID-19 samples from the United States, Italy and Spain.

The germline V gene encodes CDR1 MNHEY and CDR2 SMNVEV (reference sequence). CDR3 size: 15 residues. Trimming removed 3 bases at V and 10 bases at J, with 16 bases between. Libraries were prepared by immunoSEQ multiplex PCR; TCRdb keeps only in-frame clonotypes and omits some of them. The sample includes 350,000 to 400,000 clones, roughly nine tenths of them seen just once. The clonotype was recovered from a woman aged 40-49 years who had been exposed to COVID-19. Sequenced sample: PBMCs or T cells enriched from blood (not recorded which). This chain links TRBV27 with TRBJ1-6; weak D call: TRBD1 (5 bases). DNA for the CDR3: TGTGCCAGCAGTTTTGATCCAGGGATCGGATCACCCCTCCACTTT. It encodes CASSFDPGIGSPLHF.